This is a list of T cell receptor beta chains from one sample in a study of beta chain features in type 1 diabetes. Here immunoSEQ multiplex PCR was the method, and the copy in TCRdb shows in-frame clones only, minus some. The sample consists of hundreds of thousands of clones, around 16% of them appearing once. Sequencing used naive CD4+ T cells from blood. These receptors came from a man younger than 35 in good health. Both conserved end residues are part of each CDR3. The order of the fields is V gene, clone size, D gene, J gene, CDR3 protein, CDR3 DNA. D genes are given only for firm matches. Size is stated for part of the rows, as once, few or many counts, or as a class when the clone is expanded.

V gene: TRBV28
clone size: -
D gene: -
J gene: TRBJ1-1
CDR3 protein: CASSLGVGEAFF
CDR3 DNA: TGTGCCAGCAGTCTCGGAGTGGGAGAAGCTTTCTTT

V gene: TRBV28
clone size: -
D gene: TRBD1
J gene: TRBJ2-7
CDR3 protein: CASSGQGAGNYEQYF
CDR3 DNA: TGTGCCAGCAGCGGACAGGGGGCGGGTAACTACGAGCAGTACTTC

V gene: TRBV11-3
clone size: -
D gene: -
J gene: TRBJ2-3
CDR3 protein: CASSLGGSTDTQYF
CDR3 DNA: TGTGCCAGCAGCTTAGGGGGCAGCACAGATACGCAGTATTTT

V gene: TRBV7-9
clone size: few
D gene: TRBD2
J gene: TRBJ2-1
CDR3 protein: CASSTRLAGRGQFF
CDR3 DNA: TGTGCCAGCAGCACTCGACTAGCGGGAAGGGGGCAGTTCTTC

V gene: TRBV5-1
clone size: few
D gene: -
J gene: TRBJ2-5
CDR3 protein: CASSLVGRGRLQETQYF
CDR3 DNA: TGCGCCAGCAGCTTGGTGGGGCGTGGACGGCTACAAGAGACCCAGTACTTC

V gene: TRBV5-1
clone size: few
D gene: -
J gene: TRBJ1-1
CDR3 protein: CASSLSDGTEAFF
CDR3 DNA: TGCGCCAGCAGCTTGTCGGACGGGACTGAAGCTTTCTTT

V gene: TRBV15
clone size: -
D gene: -
J gene: TRBJ2-7
CDR3 protein: CATSRAAISYEQYF
CDR3 DNA: TGTGCCACCAGCAGAGCCGCCATCTCCTACGAGCAGTACTTC

V gene: TRBV9
clone size: few
D gene: TRBD1
J gene: TRBJ1-1
CDR3 protein: CASSSGQGLVFTEAFF
CDR3 DNA: TGTGCCAGCAGCTCGGGACAGGGGTTGGTTTTTACTGAAGCTTTCTTT

V gene: TRBV5-1
clone size: few
D gene: TRBD1
J gene: TRBJ2-7
CDR3 protein: CASSKGQGDDEQYF
CDR3 DNA: TGCGCCAGCAGTAAGGGACAGGGAGATGACGAGCAGTACTTC

V gene: TRBV7-3
clone size: few
D gene: -
J gene: TRBJ1-1
CDR3 protein: CASHRGPDTEAFF
CDR3 DNA: TGTGCCAGCCACCGGGGACCTGACACTGAAGCTTTCTTT

V gene: TRBV30
clone size: -
D gene: -
J gene: TRBJ2-7
CDR3 protein: CAWSPRNLGRAYEQYF
CDR3 DNA: TGTGCCTGGAGTCCCCGAAACTTAGGAAGGGCCTACGAGCAGTACTTC

V gene: TRBV19
clone size: -
D gene: -
J gene: TRBJ2-7
CDR3 protein: CASSIGSAQSTYEQYF
CDR3 DNA: TGTGCCAGTAGTATTGGGTCGGCACAATCAACCTACGAGCAGTACTTC

V gene: TRBV7-2
clone size: -
D gene: -
J gene: TRBJ2-5
CDR3 protein: CASSLGIGRQETQYF
CDR3 DNA: TGTGCCAGCAGCTTAGGGATAGGGCGCCAAGAGACCCAGTACTTC

V gene: TRBV7-2
clone size: few
D gene: TRBD2
J gene: TRBJ2-5
CDR3 protein: CASSLAASGGQETQYF
CDR3 DNA: TGTGCCAGCAGCTTAGCTGCTAGCGGGGGCCAAGAGACCCAGTACTTC

V gene: TRBV6-6
clone size: -
D gene: -
J gene: TRBJ2-7
CDR3 protein: CASSPSQGIAQYF
CDR3 DNA: TGTGCCAGCAGTCCCTCCCAGGGAATTGCGCAGTACTTC

V gene: TRBV5-1
clone size: few
D gene: -
J gene: TRBJ2-3
CDR3 protein: CASSPGTKPSSTDTQYF
CDR3 DNA: TGCGCCAGCAGCCCCGGGACAAAACCATCTAGCACAGATACGCAGTATTTT

V gene: TRBV18
clone size: -
D gene: -
J gene: TRBJ1-1
CDR3 protein: CASSPAGGTEAFF
CDR3 DNA: TGTGCCAGCTCACCAGCCGGAGGCACTGAAGCTTTCTTT

V gene: TRBV7-2
clone size: few
D gene: TRBD1
J gene: TRBJ2-3
CDR3 protein: CASSLGGQGPDTQYF
CDR3 DNA: TGTGCCAGCAGCTTAGGAGGACAGGGCCCGGATACGCAGTATTTT

V gene: TRBV6-6
clone size: few
D gene: -
J gene: TRBJ2-1
CDR3 protein: CASSYPGTSNEQFF
CDR3 DNA: TGTGCCAGCAGTTACCCCGGGACTTCTAATGAGCAGTTCTTC

V gene: TRBV9
clone size: few
D gene: -
J gene: TRBJ2-7
CDR3 protein: CASSVEPRDGYEQYF
CDR3 DNA: TGTGCCAGCAGCGTAGAGCCCAGGGATGGGTACGAGCAGTACTTC

V gene: TRBV15
clone size: few
D gene: -
J gene: TRBJ1-2
CDR3 protein: CATSETHPVRGYTF
CDR3 DNA: TGTGCCACCAGCGAAACACACCCCGTGAGGGGCTACACCTTC

V gene: TRBV7-2
clone size: -
D gene: -
J gene: TRBJ1-2
CDR3 protein: CASSLGQENTF
CDR3 DNA: TGTGCCAGCAGCTTAGGGCAGGAAAACACCTTC

V gene: TRBV15
clone size: few
D gene: -
J gene: TRBJ1-4
CDR3 protein: CATSRDTRGYNEKLFF
CDR3 DNA: TGTGCCACCAGCAGGGATACAAGGGGGTATAATGAAAAACTGTTTTTT

V gene: TRBV11-3
clone size: -
D gene: -
J gene: TRBJ2-1
CDR3 protein: CASSPGYNEQFF
CDR3 DNA: TGTGCCAGCAGCCCTGGGTACAATGAGCAGTTCTTC

V gene: TRBV5-4
clone size: few
D gene: -
J gene: TRBJ1-2
CDR3 protein: CASSLERAGNYGYTF
CDR3 DNA: TGTGCCAGCAGCTTGGAGAGGGCGGGTAACTATGGCTACACCTTC

V gene: TRBV18
clone size: -
D gene: -
J gene: TRBJ2-6
CDR3 protein: CASSPSQAGGANVLTF
CDR3 DNA: TGTGCCAGCTCACCATCTCAGGCTGGTGGGGCCAACGTCCTGACTTTC

V gene: TRBV19
clone size: -
D gene: -
J gene: TRBJ1-6
CDR3 protein: CASSIPRSSYNSPLHF
CDR3 DNA: TGTGCCAGTAGTATCCCACGGAGCTCCTATAATTCACCCCTCCACTTT

V gene: TRBV21-1
clone size: many
D gene: -
J gene: TRBJ1-2
CDR3 protein: CASSKERGFYGYTF
CDR3 DNA: TGTGCCAGCAGCAAAGAGAGAGGGTTCTATGGCTACACCTTC

V gene: TRBV10-3
clone size: few
D gene: TRBD2
J gene: TRBJ2-1
CDR3 protein: CATGTSGSQQFF
CDR3 DNA: TGTGCCACGGGGACTAGCGGGTCTCAGCAGTTCTTC

V gene: TRBV12-5
clone size: once
D gene: -
J gene: TRBJ1-2
CDR3 protein: CASGFQTGISRGYTF
CDR3 DNA: TGTGCTAGTGGTTTCCAGACGGGGATCTCTAGGGGCTACACCTTC

V gene: TRBV10-3
clone size: -
D gene: -
J gene: TRBJ1-2
CDR3 protein: CAISEPGLKTHYGYTF
CDR3 DNA: TGTGCCATCAGTGAGCCCGGACTAAAGACCCACTATGGCTACACCTTC

V gene: TRBV28
clone size: few
D gene: -
J gene: TRBJ1-5
CDR3 protein: CASSLAGDQPQHF
CDR3 DNA: TGTGCCAGCAGTTTAGCAGGGGATCAGCCCCAGCATTTT